Shown below are 18 T cell receptor beta chains from a single sample sequenced in a study of radiotherapy plus CTLA-4 blockade in lung cancer. Profiled with immunoSEQ multiplex PCR; TCRdb holds only in-frame clones, not every one. The table includes about 41,000 clones, around 77% detected once. This sample comprised peripheral blood, obtained from a patient treated with radiotherapy plus ipilimumab. Source of these receptors: a human donor with non-small cell lung cancer who had stable disease on radiotherapy plus ipilimumab.

V and J are TRBV4-1 and TRBJ2-1; 7 nucleotides line up with TRBD1. This CDR3 spans 17 amino acids. The germline CDR1 and CDR2 sequences are MGHRA and YSYEKL. Trimming took 2 bases from V and 3 from J; bases not matched to a gene: 10. CDR3: CASSQTPTGNVYNEQFF. The CDR3, as DNA: TGCGCCAGCAGCCAAACGCCGACAGGGAATGTCTACAATGAGCAGTTCTTC.

This clone was seen once. V and J are TRBV7-6 and TRBJ2-1, with D maybe TRBD1 (5 bases). Trimming took off 3 bases at V and 0 bases at J, with 12 bases between the two ends. This CDR3 is 16 amino acids long. Germline lookup yields CDR1 SGHVS and CDR2 FNYEAQ. CDR3 in DNA: TGTGCCAGCAGCTTGAACCAGGGTAGCTCCTACAATGAGCAGTTCTTC. Translated, it gives CASSLNQGSSYNEQFF.

The genes are TRBV7-2 and TRBJ2-3; 8 bases match TRBD2. V was clipped by 0 bases and J by 5 bases; unmatched bases: 7. CDR3 length: 16 residues. Germline V gene sequence: CDR1 SGHTA, CDR2 FQGNSA. The CDR3 coding sequence is TGTGCCAGCAGCTTAGCGGGACTAGTCCTTGTAGATACGCAGTATTTT. Protein sequence: CASSLAGLVLVDTQYF.

The genes are TRBV10-1 and TRBJ2-1, with D unresolved. This CDR3 is 13 amino acids long. From germline, CDR1 is WNHNN and CDR2 SYGVQD (reference sequence). The V end was cut by 5 bases, the J end by 3 bases, with 8 bases between. CDR3 in DNA: TGCGCCAGCAGTAAGGGCTTCTACAATGAGCAGTTCTTC. This translates into CASSKGFYNEQFF.

The chain employs TRBV5-6 and TRBJ1-1, with TRBD1 matching over 9 bases. The germline CDR1 and CDR2 sequences are SGHDT and YYEEEE. Losses at the gene ends were 4 bases for V and 4 bases for J; bases not matched to a gene: 5. The CDR3 loop spans 14 amino acids. CDR3 sequence (DNA): TGTGCCAGCAGCCCAGGACAGGGGACCACTGAAGCTTTCTTT. Protein product: CASSPGQGTTEAFF.

V and J are TRBV5-5 and TRBJ1-1; tentative D call: TRBD1 (6 bases). The V and J ends lost 3 bases and 7 bases respectively, with 16 bases between them. This CDR3 is 14 amino acids long. Germline assignment: CDR1 SGHKS and CDR2 YYEKEE (reference sequence). For the CDR3, the DNA is TGTGCCAGCAGCTCGCGACAGGTTCGTAATGAAGCTTTCTTT. Translated: CASSSRQVRNEAFF.

V gene TRBV7-2 combines with J gene TRBJ1-2, with D unresolved. Germline V gene sequence: CDR1 SGHTA, CDR2 FQGNSA. CDR3 length equals 13 residues. With 1 base removed from V and 3 bases from J, the gap between germline ends came to 6 bases. The CDR3 nucleotides are TGTGCCAGCAGCTTAGAGATGGACTATGGCTACACCTTC. This codes for CASSLEMDYGYTF.

In its sample, this clone was seen once. V and J are TRBV19 and TRBJ1-1; no firm D call. Deletions cut 10 bases from V and 1 base from J, with 10 bases between. The CDR3 has 12 amino acids. Germline CDR1 is LNHDA and CDR2 is SQIVND (reference sequence). The CDR3 nucleotides are TGTGCCACAGTACGGGGGAACACTGAAGCTTTCTTT. It yields the protein CATVRGNTEAFF. The entire variable domain, with the rest obtained from reference TRBV19 and TRBJ1-1, is as follows: DGGITQSPKYLFRKEGQNVTLSCEQNLNHDAMYWYRQDPGQGLRLIYYSQIVNDFQKGDIAEGYSVSREKKESFPLTVTSAQKNPTAFYLCATVRGNTEAFFGQGTRLTVV.

This sequence joins TRBV19 and TRBJ1-3; maybe TRBD1 (5 bases). Trimming removed 7 bases from V and 0 bases from J, with 10 bases in between. Germline V gene lookup returns CDR1 LNHDA and CDR2 SQIVND (reference sequence). The CDR3 totals 14 residues. The CDR3 loop reads CASTKGNSGNTIYF. Written as DNA, the CDR3 is TGTGCCAGTACGAAGGGGAACTCTGGAAACACCATATATTTT.

This clone was observed once. The chain employs TRBV6-5 and TRBJ1-5; 7 nucleotides match TRBD1. The CDR3 is 14 amino acids. Trimming cost V 6 bases and J 0 bases; bases outside gene matches: 2. The germline CDR1 and CDR2 sequences are MNHEY and SVGAGI. CDR3 region: CASRTGSSNQPQHF. DNA of the CDR3: TGTGCCAGCAGGACAGGGTCTAGCAATCAGCCCCAGCATTTT.

This chain connects TRBV11-2 to TRBJ2-1; 8 bases line up with TRBD1. The CDR3 has 16 residues. Germline assignment: CDR1 SGHAT and CDR2 FQNNGV. The junction had 15 bases not matched to a gene; V was cut back by 8 bases and J by 6 bases. The CDR3 spells CASLPRRDRQFNEQFF. CDR3 nucleotide sequence: TGTGCCAGCTTACCTCGCCGGGACAGGCAATTCAATGAGCAGTTCTTC.

The rearrangement joins TRBV7-3 to TRBJ1-1; 12 bases map to TRBD1. CDR1 and CDR2 from the germline V gene are SGHTA and FQGTGA. The CDR3 totals 17 residues. With V trimmed by 4 bases and J by 5 bases, 11 bases remained unmatched. The CDR3 protein is CASSSSGTGGGRTEAFF. The CDR3 nucleotides read TGTGCCAGCAGCTCGTCCGGGACAGGGGGCGGACGTACTGAAGCTTTCTTT.

The V call is TRBV28, the J call TRBJ1-2, with 9 bases identical to TRBD1. Per the germline V gene, CDR1 is MDHEN and CDR2 is SYDVKM. The CDR3 totals 13 residues. V shed 6 bases, J shed 8 bases, and the junction held 7 bases outside the gene matches. CDR3 sequence reads: CASSSGQGRGYTF. The DNA of the CDR3 is TGTGCCAGCAGCTCGGGACAGGGTCGAGGCTACACCTTC.

V is TRBV14 and J is TRBJ1-1, with D tentatively TRBD1 (5 bases). The CDR3 spans 18 residues. V shed 4 bases and J shed 0 bases, with 21 bases lying between them. Germline CDR1 reads SGHDN; CDR2 reads FVKESK. CDR3 region: CASSRRKPGPSMNTEAFF. The DNA of the CDR3 is TGTGCCAGCAGCCGACGTAAGCCGGGACCTTCCATGAACACTGAAGCTTTCTTT.

The V and J genes are TRBV6-6 and TRBJ2-5, with D hard to call. The CDR3 contains 13 residues. V lost 4 bases and J 1 base, leaving 7 bases between the germline ends. CDR1 and CDR2 from the germline V gene are MNHNY and SVGAGI (reference sequence). The CDR3 DNA sequence: TGTGCCAGCAGTTCCCGACCCCAAGAGACCCAGTACTTC. It yields the protein CASSSRPQETQYF.

This chain uses TRBV7-2 with TRBJ1-1, with 10 nucleotides matching TRBD1. J was trimmed by 5 bases and V by 4 bases; bases with no gene match: 4. This CDR3 region has 14 residues. Germline V gene lookup returns CDR1 SGHTA and CDR2 FQGNSA. The CDR3 DNA follows: TGTGCCAGCAGCTGGACAGGGGGGAGGACTGAAGCTTTCTTT. It yields the protein CASSWTGGRTEAFF.

With respect to this clone: Additional DNA sequences in this sample encode the identical CDR3. V and J are TRBV5-4 and TRBJ2-5; possibly TRBD1 for D (5 bases). Trimming left V 0 bases short and J 4 bases short, with 7 bases between. Germline CDR1 reads SGHNT; CDR2 reads YYREEE (reference sequence). The CDR3 contains 13 residues. The CDR3 DNA sequence: TGTGCCAGCAGCTTGGTTCAGGGAGAGACCCAGTACTTC. Encoded protein: CASSLVQGETQYF.

J is TRBJ2-1 and V is TRBV6-5; TRBD1 matches at 8 bases. Losses at the gene ends were 5 bases for V and 7 bases for J; bases not matched to a gene: 4. This CDR3 comprises 13 residues. Per the germline V gene, CDR1 is MNHEY and CDR2 is SVGAGI. In DNA, the CDR3 is TGTGCCAGCAGTGGACAGGGACTTAATGAGCAGTTCTTC. It is translated as CASSGQGLNEQFF.